The count of the clone carrying this T cell receptor (beta chain) is one. This CDR3 region has 16 residues. Germline V lookup: CDR1 LGHNA, CDR2 YSLEER. Trimming cost V 0 bases and J 4 bases; bases outside gene matches: 6. In the source study's methods: Amplified reference gene primers provided the basis for estimating nucleated cell counts. TCRdb keeps only in-frame clones here, not all; method: immunoSEQ multiplex PCR. V, J and clone size were drawn from that table, and D and trimming were deduced from the DNA. The table has 95,000 to 120,000 clones, approximately 83% seen once. This entry comes from a study of blood T cell repertoires in COVID-19.

The chain has TRBV4-3 and TRBJ2-1; 7 bases agree with TRBD1. The clonotype originates from a woman aged 70-85 years with acute or convalescent COVID-19. The material sequenced was peripheral blood. The chain's CDR3 is CASSQDRQGVYNEQFF. DNA for the CDR3: TGCGCCAGCAGCCAAGATCGGCAGGGGGTTTACAATGAGCAGTTCTTC.